The 11 T cell receptor beta chains below come from one sample, sequenced in a study of T cell responses to AZD1222 COVID-19 vaccine. This table comes from immunoSEQ multiplex PCR, and its TCRdb copy is limited to in-frame clones, with some not included. The table includes 45,000 to 60,000 clones, approximately 83% detected once. Sequenced material: peripheral blood, taken on day 0 of AZD1222 vaccination. All receptors come from an adult in good health.

The chain recombines TRBV3-1 (or the pseudogene TRBV3-2) with TRBJ1-6, with 7 bases aligning to TRBD1. The CDR3 is 17 residues long. In germline, CDR1 is LGHDT, CDR2 YNNKEL (reference sequence). V was clipped by 0 bases and J by 10 bases; unmatched bases: 12. The CDR3 DNA sequence: TGTGCCAGCAGCCAAGACCGGGGAGGGGGCGCAGGGTCACCCCTCCACTTT. It specifies CASSQDRGGGAGSPLHF.

This chain connects TRBV5-1 to TRBJ2-3; unclear D gene. The CDR3 loop spans 19 amino acids. Looked up from germline, CDR1 is SGHRS and CDR2 is YFSETQ. With 0 bases removed from V and 2 bases from J, the gap between germline ends came to 22 bases. DNA for the CDR3: TGCGCCAGCAGCTTGGTAATAGGTAATAGTCGTGGAAACACAGATACGCAGTATTTT. Amino acids: CASSLVIGNSRGNTDTQYF. Full variable domain (remainder filled in from reference TRBV5-1 and TRBJ2-3): KAGVTQTPRYLIKTRGQQVTLSCSPISGHRSVSWYQQTPGQGLQFLFEYFSETQRNKGNFPGRFSGRQFSNSRSEMNVSTLELGDSALYLCASSLVIGNSRGNTDTQYFGPGTRLTVL.

The chain has TRBV28 and TRBJ2-3, with TRBD2 matching 7 bases. This CDR3 region has 16 residues. The V gene's germline CDR1 is MDHEN and CDR2 SYDVKM. Trimming took 6 bases from V and 2 from J; bases not matched to a gene: 11. CDR3: CASRPLGGTYTDTQYF. For the CDR3, the DNA is TGTGCCAGCAGACCTCTGGGAGGGACTTACACAGATACGCAGTATTTT. The full variable domain, in which reference TRBV28 and TRBJ2-3 provide the parts outside the CDR3, is DVKVTQSSRYLVKRTGEKVFLECVQDMDHENMFWYRQDPGLGLRLIYFSYDVKMKEKGDIPEGYSVSREKKERFSLILESASTNQTSMYLCASRPLGGTYTDTQYFGPGTRLTVL.

This chain uses TRBV30 with TRBJ1-5; no clear D gene. The ends were cut back, 1 base at V and 0 bases at J, with 10 bases in the middle. CDR1 is GTSNPN, CDR2 SVGIG, per germline (reference sequence). The CDR3 extends over 15 amino acids. The CDR3: CAWSGYGFSNQPQHF. CDR3 DNA: TGTGCCTGGAGTGGGTATGGGTTTAGCAATCAGCCCCAGCATTTT.

This rearrangement joins TRBV7-9 to TRBJ1-1; no clear D gene. Germline CDR1 reads SEHNR; CDR2 reads FQNEAQ (reference sequence). CDR3 size: 12 residues. V was shortened by 5 bases and J by 12 bases, with 16 bases between the two germline ends. The CDR3 DNA is TGTGCCAGCAGCCCTGACGGGCCGGCCCCTTTCTTT. It yields the protein CASSPDGPAPFF.

The V and J genes are TRBV13 and TRBJ2-7; D is possibly TRBD1 or TRBD2 (5 bases each). Trimming cost V 4 bases and J 4 bases, with 23 bases left between them. CDR1 and CDR2 (germline): PRHDT, FYEKMQ (reference sequence). This CDR3 is 17 amino acids long. CDR3 nucleotide sequence: TGTGCCAGCAGCTCCACCCCCGGGACCCCGGATCCTTACGAGCAGTACTTC. It codes for CASSSTPGTPDPYEQYF.

This clone was recorded a few times. The chain recombines TRBV6-5 with TRBJ2-7; weak D call: TRBD1 (6 bases). Germline CDR1 is MNHEY and CDR2 is SVGAGI. Trimming took off 7 bases at V and 3 bases at J, with 16 bases between the two ends. This CDR3 is built from 14 residues. In nucleotides, the CDR3 is TGTGCCAGCACCGCGACAGGACGCGACTACGAGCAGTACTTC. Translation gives CASTATGRDYEQYF.

The chain joins TRBV28 to TRBJ2-3; TRBD1 matches at 8 bases. Germline CDR1 is MDHEN and CDR2 is SYDVKM. CDR3 length: 16 residues. V was clipped by 2 bases and J by 4 bases; unmatched bases: 8. CDR3 protein: CASSLTQGASSDTQYF. CDR3 nucleotides: TGTGCCAGCAGTTTAACGCAGGGGGCTAGCTCAGATACGCAGTATTTT.

The V gene is TRBV28, the J gene TRBJ2-7; 8 bases align to TRBD1. The CDR3 totals 17 residues. The junction had 19 bases not matched to a gene; V was cut back by 9 bases and J by 3 bases. CDR1 and CDR2 (germline): MDHEN, SYDVKM. CDR3: CARYSPKTGTGCYEQYF. The CDR3 nucleotides read TGTGCCAGATACAGCCCCAAGACAGGGACAGGATGCTACGAGCAGTACTTC.

This clone was seen only once. Relative to the germline gene, one junction end is altered; a read error may explain this. The chain links TRBV11-2 to TRBJ2-7; perhaps TRBD1 as D (6 bases). CDR3 length: 11 residues. Germline V CDR1 and CDR2: SGHAT, FQNNGV. CDR3 sequence: CASSLYRDFNF. Written as DNA, the CDR3 is TGTGCCAGCAGCTTGTACAGGGATTTTAACTTC.

The rearrangement links TRBV11-1 to TRBJ2-3; D not resolved. Germline values: CDR1 SGHAT, CDR2 FQDESV (reference sequence). V lost 4 bases, J lost 3 bases, and 5 bases lay in between. The CDR3 length is 12 residues. In DNA, the CDR3 is TGTGCCAGCAGCTCTAGGACAGATACGCAGTATTTT. As protein: CASSSRTDTQYF.